This T cell receptor (beta chain) was retrieved from a study of blood T cell repertoires in COVID-19. Study at large: Samples came from the United States, Italy and Spain, spanning acute and convalescent COVID-19. PBMCs, B-cell-depleted T cells, or T cells provided the cDNA or gDNA that made up the material.

Seattle-derived patients entered the study during active infection and were followed longitudinally. Authors' methods: The authors estimated nucleated cell counts from reference gene primer amplification. Method: immunoSEQ multiplex PCR; TCRdb's copy keeps in-frame clones and lacks some. D and trimming come from the DNA, and the V and J calls and clone size come from that table. The sample records around 310,000 clones, around 89% being singletons. With regard to this clone: The identical CDR3 is also encoded by other nucleotide sequences in the sample.

This TCR was recovered from a woman in her forties with COVID-19, enrolled during active disease. Specimen: peripheral blood.

The CDR3 region has the DNA TGTGCCATCAGTGTACAGGGGAACACTGAAGCTTTCTTT. As protein: CAISVQGNTEAFF. The rearrangement joins TRBV10-3 to TRBJ1-1, with D maybe TRBD1 (6 bases). Trimming removed 4 bases at V and 1 base at J, with 7 bases between. CDR3 length equals 13 residues. CDR1 is ENHRY, CDR2 SYGVKD, per germline.